This T cell receptor beta chain was recorded in a study of shared clonotypes between healthy human individuals. The unsorted PBMC sample used ten immunoSEQ deep assay plates. Per the study methods: Junction-only sequences without quality scores came from ImmunoSEQ, so filtering differed. TCRdb's table, derived via immunoSEQ multiplex PCR, lists solely in-frame clones and lacks some. V, J and clone size are those of that table, while D and trimming were read from the DNA. This sample has 450,000 to 550,000 clones; 75% to 85% occur once, and the top ten carry 10% to 15%. Input material: PBMCs. This receptor was obtained from a woman between 35 and 50 years old in good health. Some clones in this sample may be carry-over from other donors' samples.

The CDR3 region is CASSLYGGSSYEQYF. CDR3 sequence (DNA): TGTGCCAGCAGCTTATATGGTGGGAGCTCCTACGAGCAGTACTTC. V gene TRBV5-6 combines with J gene TRBJ2-7, with a possible D match to TRBD2 (5 bases). Germline assignment: CDR1 SGHDT and CDR2 YYEEEE. This CDR3 comprises 15 residues. Between the trimmed V and J ends, which lost 2 bases and 0 bases, there was a span of 12 bases. The variable domain in full, with the rest retrieved from reference TRBV5-6 and TRBJ2-7, is DAGVTQSPTHLIKTRGQQVTLRCSPKSGHDTVSWYQQALGQGPQFIFQYYEEEERQRGNFPDRFSGHQFPNYSSELNVNALLLGDSALYLCASSLYGGSSYEQYFGPGTRLTVT.